The 23 T cell receptor beta chains in this list originate from one sample, sequenced in a study of PD-L1 blockade in urothelial cancer. The assay was immunoSEQ multiplex PCR, and TCRdb's table has in-frame clones only and misses some. The sample shows about 38,000 clones, 85% to 90% of them seen only once. Sequences were derived from PBMCs, sampled around atezolizumab (anti-PD-L1) treatment. These receptors were obtained from a man aged 55 to 70 with urothelial cancer.

The chain is built from TRBV28 and TRBJ2-7, with TRBD1 identical over 7 bases. The CDR3 consists of 14 residues. Germline CDR1 MDHEN, CDR2 SYDVKM. V trimming: 7 bases; J trimming: 1 base; junction bases outside the gene matches: 7. The DNA for the CDR3 is TGTGCCAGCACTACCCACAGGGGTTCCTACGAGCAGTACTTC. It is translated as CASTTHRGSYEQYF.

Remarks on this clone: The germline gene is not matched at one end of the junction; a read error may be the cause. This chain joins TRBV4-1 and TRBJ2-1; the match to TRBD2 covers 8 bases. CDR3 length equals 15 residues. Germline V gene lookup returns CDR1 MGHRA and CDR2 YSYEKL. This chain's CDR3 is CANSQELADYNEQFF. The CDR3 region has the DNA TGCGCCAACAGCCAAGAACTAGCGGATTACAATGAGCAGTTCTTC.

The genes are TRBV7-8 and TRBJ1-5; D is possibly TRBD1 (5 bases). Germline values: CDR1 SGHVS, CDR2 FQNEAQ. The CDR3 has 14 amino acids. The V end was cut by 4 bases, the J end by 3 bases, with 10 bases between. Written as DNA, the CDR3 is TGTGCCAGCAGCTCGGGACTGTACAATCAGCCCCAGCATTTT. As protein: CASSSGLYNQPQHF.

The chain combines TRBV29-1 with TRBJ2-2, with D possibly being TRBD1 (6 bases). The V end was cut by 8 bases, the J end by 10 bases, with 17 bases between. There are 12 residues in the CDR3. CDR1 SQVTM and CDR2 ANQGSEA come from the germline V gene. The CDR3 nucleotides read TGCAGCCCTGGGGGTTGGGACATGGAGCTGTTTTTT. It encodes CSPGGWDMELFF.

The chain employs TRBV7-3 and TRBJ2-2; TRBD2 matches 9 bases. Germline V gene data show CDR1 as SGHTA and CDR2 as FQGTGA. The ends lost 5 bases at V and 0 bases at J; junction bases unmatched: 4. This CDR3 is 16 amino acids long. In nucleotides, the CDR3 is TGTGCCAGCAGCCCCCAGCGGGGGGCGAACACCGGGGAGCTGTTTTTT. It yields the protein CASSPQRGANTGELFF.

The chain combines TRBV27 with TRBJ2-3; tentative D call: TRBD1 (6 bases). V was trimmed by 2 bases and J by 3 bases, leaving 12 bases between them. Germline CDR1 is MNHEY and CDR2 is SMNVEV (reference sequence). CDR3 size: 15 residues. This CDR3 is CASSLRGGWTDTQYF. In nucleotides, the CDR3 is TGTGCCAGCAGTTTAAGAGGGGGTTGGACAGATACGCAGTATTTT.

The chain has TRBV4-3 and TRBJ2-1; D is ambiguous. The germline V gene encodes CDR1 LGHNA and CDR2 YSLEER. With 3 bases removed from V and 11 bases from J, the gap between germline ends came to 11 bases. CDR3 length: 12 amino acids. CDR3 nucleotides: TGCGCCAGCAGCCACCGACACCTACAGCAGTTCTTC. This gives the protein CASSHRHLQQFF.

This clone was seen just once. The chain uses TRBV11-3 and TRBJ2-2, with D possibly being TRBD2 (7 bases). Germline V gene sequence: CDR1 SGHNT, CDR2 YENEEA. V was shortened by 6 bases and J by 3 bases, with 17 bases between the two germline ends. There are 16 residues in the CDR3. The CDR3 DNA reads TGTGCCAGCAGTTCAAGGGGGGGGTTGTACACCGGGGAGCTGTTTTTT. Residues: CASSSRGGLYTGELFF.

V gene TRBV9 combines with J gene TRBJ2-7; no firm D call. The V and J ends lost 0 bases and 0 bases respectively, with 4 bases between them. This CDR3 has 13 residues. Germline V CDR1 and CDR2: SGDLS, YYNGEE. DNA of the CDR3: TGTGCCAGCAGCGTAGGGCTCTCCTACGAGCAGTACTTC. Translation: CASSVGLSYEQYF.

The gene calls are TRBV7-6 and TRBJ2-5, with D possibly TRBD2 on 5 matching bases. CDR1 SGHVS and CDR2 FNYEAQ come from the germline V gene. This CDR3 region has 16 residues. Between the trimmed V and J ends, which lost 2 bases and 0 bases, there was a span of 13 bases. DNA of the CDR3: TGTGCCAGCAGCTTACGAGGGTCCAAGTACCAAGAGACCCAGTACTTC. It yields the protein CASSLRGSKYQETQYF. The full variable domain, its missing parts supplied by reference TRBV7-6 and TRBJ2-5, is GAGVSQSPRYKVTKRGQDVALRCDPISGHVSLYWYRQALGQGPEFLTYFNYEAQQDKSGLPNDRFSAERPEGSISTLTIQRTEQRDSAMYRCASSLRGSKYQETQYFGPGTRLLVL.

In DNA form, the CDR3 reads TGTGCCAGCAGTTCCCCGGGACAGAACCTCTATGGCTACACCTTC. Its protein product is CASSSPGQNLYGYTF. This chain uses TRBV27 with TRBJ1-2; 7 bases are a match to TRBD1. The ends lost 4 bases at V and 4 bases at J; junction bases unmatched: 9. The CDR3 contains 15 residues. CDR1 MNHEY and CDR2 SMNVEV come from the germline V gene (reference sequence).

The J gene is TRBJ1-1, the V gene TRBV5-8; the match to TRBD1 covers 10 bases. The length of the CDR3 is 15 residues. From germline, CDR1 is SGHTS and CDR2 YDEGEE. The V gene end was trimmed by 3 bases and the J gene end by 4 bases; junction bases not matched to a gene: 6. The CDR3 loop is CASSYGDRGFTEAFF. The CDR3 bases are TGTGCCAGCAGCTACGGGGACAGGGGTTTCACTGAAGCTTTCTTT.

V is TRBV5-4 and J is TRBJ1-2, with a tentative D call TRBD1 (6 bases). V lost 3 bases to trimming and J lost 7 bases, with 10 bases between them. Germline CDR1 and CDR2: SGHNT and YYREEE (reference sequence). The CDR3 runs 12 residues. CDR3 amino acids: CASSSTGTGYTF. The CDR3 coding sequence is TGTGCCAGCAGCTCTACAGGGACTGGCTACACCTTC.

This clone was observed a handful of times. The genes are TRBV6-5 and TRBJ1-2; 7 bases fit TRBD1. Trimming took 10 bases from V and 1 from J; bases not matched to a gene: 9. Germline V CDR1 and CDR2: MNHEY, SVGAGI. The CDR3 runs 14 residues. CDR3 sequence reads: CAIRQGGRNYGYTF. The CDR3, as DNA: TGTGCCATTCGCCAAGGGGGCCGTAACTATGGCTACACCTTC.

This clone appeared once. The chain uses TRBV7-6 and TRBJ2-7; D is possibly TRBD1 (6 bases). Per germline, CDR1 SGHVS and CDR2 FNYEAQ. The CDR3 contains 14 residues. With 5 bases removed from V and 5 bases from J, the gap between germline ends came to 16 bases. CDR3 protein: CASSPSDRTHEQYF. The DNA for the CDR3 is TGTGCCAGCAGCCCCTCCGACAGGACTCACGAGCAGTACTTC.

V and J are TRBV19 and TRBJ1-4; D gene unclear. V was cut by 6 bases and J by 0 bases, with 8 bases left in between. From germline, CDR1 is LNHDA and CDR2 SQIVND (reference sequence). This CDR3 is built from 14 residues. The CDR3 spells CASRRAATNEKLFF. As DNA, the CDR3 is TGTGCCAGTAGAAGAGCCGCAACTAATGAAAAACTGTTTTTT.

V is TRBV29-1 and J is TRBJ1-4, with 11 bases matching TRBD1. The CDR3 is made up of 16 amino acids. Germline-derived CDR1 and CDR2 are SQVTM and ANQGSEA. With V trimmed by 6 bases and J by 7 bases, 13 bases remained unmatched. CDR3 residues: CSVGTGGSAVGEKLFF. CDR3 DNA sequence: TGCAGCGTCGGGACAGGGGGATCAGCCGTAGGTGAAAAACTGTTTTTT.

This clone was found once. J is TRBJ2-5 and V is TRBV27; D might be TRBD1 (5 bases). CDR1 is MNHEY, CDR2 SMNVEV, per germline (reference sequence). CDR3 size: 14 residues. The germline V and J ends were trimmed by 2 bases and 5 bases, with 12 bases remaining between them. CDR3 protein: CASSLKGWRETQYF. CDR3 in DNA: TGTGCCAGCAGTTTAAAGGGGTGGCGGGAGACCCAGTACTTC.

The chain joins TRBV2 to TRBJ2-1; the match to TRBD1 covers 9 bases. The germline gives CDR1 SNHLY, CDR2 FYNNEI. The junction had 3 bases not matched to a gene; V was cut back by 0 bases and J by 6 bases. The CDR3 runs 15 residues. In DNA form, the CDR3 reads TGTGCCAGCAGTGAAGCGGGACAGGGTCTCAATGAGCAGTTCTTC. Translation gives CASSEAGQGLNEQFF.

The chain has TRBV11-2 and TRBJ2-3; no definite D call. Germline loops: CDR1 SGHAT, CDR2 FQNNGV. Deletions cut 0 bases from V and 2 bases from J, with 6 bases between. The CDR3 is made up of 14 amino acids. The DNA of the CDR3 is TGTGCCAGCAGCTTAGAGTTAGCCACAGATACGCAGTATTTT. Translated, it gives CASSLELATDTQYF.

The chain is built from TRBV27 and TRBJ1-3; D uncertain. Germline CDR1 reads MNHEY; CDR2 reads SMNVEV (reference sequence). The germline V and J ends were trimmed by 3 bases and 0 bases, with 9 bases remaining between them. CDR3 length equals 15 residues. The CDR3 bases are TGTGCCAGCAGTTTTAGGAGAACCTCTGGAAACACCATATATTTT. Translation: CASSFRRTSGNTIYF.

The chain combines TRBV5-1 with TRBJ2-7, with 10 bases fitting TRBD2. The junction had 6 bases not matched to a gene; V was cut back by 4 bases and J by 2 bases. CDR1 SGHRS and CDR2 YFSETQ come from the germline V gene. The CDR3 contains 15 residues. CDR3 loop: CASSPGTSVTYEQYF. CDR3 nucleotides: TGCGCCAGCAGCCCCGGGACTAGCGTCACCTACGAGCAGTACTTC.

The CDR3 nucleotides read TGTGCCAGCAGCCAAGGGGACAGGGGGGACTATGGCTACACCTTC. Translation: CASSQGDRGDYGYTF. The chain combines TRBV4-2 with TRBJ1-2, with TRBD1 matching 11 bases. The CDR3 is 15 residues long. Germline V gene sequence: CDR1 LGHNA, CDR2 YNFKEQ. Germline trimming cut 1 base from V and 3 bases from J; bases unmatched to any gene: 1.